Listed here are 10 T cell receptor beta chains from one sample, sequenced in a study of blood T cells in healthy people across ages. A sample-barcoded 5' primer and a J-beta primer mix were used in a second PCR of roughly 6 to 12 cycles. TCRdb reprocessed the 5' RACE reads via MiXCR and lists one record per CDR3 protein. This sample carries about 700,000 distinct CDR3 sequences, 32% of them seen once, and the ten largest clones take approximately 15%. Sequences were obtained from blood. The receptors shown here come from a woman aged 80 or over in good health.

This clonotype occurred many times. J is TRBJ2-3 and V is TRBV5-5, with TRBD2 as a possible D gene (6 bases). V lost 4 bases and J lost 2, with 20 bases in between. The germline V gene has CDR1 SGHKS and CDR2 YYEKEE (reference sequence). This CDR3 has 17 amino acids. The CDR3 DNA is TGTGCCAGCAGCCCGGGCTTCGGGCGGGGACTCACAGATACGCAGTATTTT. It encodes CASSPGFGRGLTDTQYF.

This clonotype was observed many times. The chain recombines TRBV18 with TRBJ2-3; 9 positions agree with TRBD1. J was trimmed by 4 bases and V by 3 bases; bases with no gene match: 5. Germline V gives CDR1 KGHSH, CDR2 LQKENI. The CDR3 sequence is 15 residues long. The CDR3 is CASSPRDRAPDTQYF. CDR3 DNA: TGTGCCAGCTCACCGCGGGACAGGGCCCCAGATACGCAGTATTTT.

This clonotype was seen more than once but under ten times. This may be a read error: a much more frequent sequence differs by one nucleotide. In DNA, the CDR3 is TGTGCCAGCAGTCTAAGCCTCAGCACCAACGTCCTGACTTTC. Encoded protein: CASSLSLSTNVLTF. The gene calls are TRBV12-3 or TRBV12-4 and TRBJ2-6; D remains ambiguous. The CDR3 is 14 amino acids. Trimming removed 5 bases from V and 8 bases from J, with 13 bases in between.

This clonotype was observed many times. The gene calls are TRBV7-2 and TRBJ2-5; TRBD2 might be the D (5 bases). The V and J ends lost 6 bases and 0 bases respectively, with 14 bases between them. The CDR3 runs to 15 residues. Germline lookup yields CDR1 SGHTA and CDR2 FQGNSA. CDR3 bases: TGTGCCAGCAGTTACACAACTAGTTACCAAGAGACCCAGTACTTC. This sequence encodes CASSYTTSYQETQYF.

The rearrangement uses TRBV20-1 and TRBJ2-3; tentatively, D is TRBD2 (6 bases). The V end was cut by 0 bases, the J end by 7 bases, with 14 bases between. Per germline, CDR1 DFQATT and CDR2 SNEGSKA (reference sequence). The CDR3 extends over 14 amino acids. The CDR3 bases are TGCAGTGCTAGAGATCAGATTAGCGGTTATACGCAGTATTTT. Translated, it gives CSARDQISGYTQYF.

This chain uses TRBV10-3 with TRBJ1-6; no firm D call. V dropped 5 bases and J dropped 6 bases, with 14 bases sitting between them. The germline CDR1 and CDR2 sequences are ENHRY and SYGVKD. The CDR3 totals 15 residues. CDR3 protein: CAISRMGGSNSPLHF. CDR3 coding DNA: TGTGCCATCAGTCGTATGGGCGGTAGTAATTCACCCCTCCACTTT.

The sample holds many counts of this clonotype. The chain has TRBV20-1 and TRBJ2-5; perhaps TRBD2 as D (6 bases). CDR3 length: 14 amino acids. V gave up 5 bases and J gave up 2 bases, with 15 bases separating them. From germline, CDR1 is DFQATT and CDR2 SNEGSKA (reference sequence). Here the CDR3 reads CSAPRDFLQETQYF. CDR3 in DNA: TGCAGTGCTCCTCGGGACTTCTTACAAGAGACCCAGTACTTC.

This clonotype was seen many times. The chain uses TRBV6-2 or TRBV6-3 and TRBJ2-3; D uncertain. Germline assignment: CDR1 MNHEY and CDR2 SVGEGT. CDR3 length: 16 amino acids. Trimming shortened V by 2 bases and J by 2 bases, and 14 bases separated the two germline ends. The CDR3, as DNA: TGTGCCAGCAGTTACACTCCGCCCAAGCCCACAGATACGCAGTATTTT. It yields the protein CASSYTPPKPTDTQYF.

The chain couples TRBV20-1 to TRBJ1-2; D gene unclear. V was clipped by 6 bases and J by 1 base, with 9 bases between them. Germline V gene sequence: CDR1 DFQATT, CDR2 SNEGSKA (reference sequence). The CDR3 length is 12 residues. CDR3 amino acids: CSAVDGNYGYTF. CDR3 nucleotide sequence: TGCAGTGCAGTGGACGGTAACTATGGCTACACCTTC.

Many counts were recorded for this clonotype. This chain links TRBV20-1 with TRBJ2-7, with D perhaps TRBD2 (5 bases). The CDR3 contains 15 residues. Germline lookup yields CDR1 DFQATT and CDR2 SNEGSKA (reference sequence). Trimming stripped 3 bases from V and 0 bases from J, with 15 bases between. This CDR3 reads CSASIGADSSYEQYF. CDR3 sequence (DNA): TGCAGTGCTAGCATCGGAGCGGATAGCTCCTACGAGCAGTACTTC.